Given below is one T cell receptor (beta chain) in context. These data belong to a study of blood T cell repertoires in COVID-19. Study information: The origin of the acute and convalescent COVID-19 samples was the United States, Italy and Spain.

In the original analysis: Amplifying reference gene primers gave estimates of nucleated cell counts. Profiled with immunoSEQ multiplex PCR; TCRdb holds only in-frame clones, not every one. D and trimming come from the DNA, and the V and J calls and clone size come from that table. The sample has about 140,000 clones, 88% seen once; the top ten hold approximately 2.5%. Trimming removed 4 bases at V and 0 bases at J, with 13 bases between. Germline V gene data show CDR1 as SGHRS and CDR2 as YFSETQ. The CDR3 sequence is 15 residues long. Seattle's enrolled individuals joined amid active infection and were then monitored longitudinally.

This sequence originates from a human donor with COVID-19, enrolled during active disease. The donor label of this sample is uncertain. The rearrangement links TRBV5-1 to TRBJ2-5, with D tentatively TRBD2 (5 bases). The sequenced sample was peripheral blood. CDR3 region: CASSLPRGYQETQYF. CDR3 sequence (DNA): TGCGCCAGCAGCCTCCCACGCGGGTACCAAGAGACCCAGTACTTC.